The rows below give T cell receptor beta chains drawn from one sample of a study of T cells in Graves' hyperthyroidism and ophthalmopathy. TCRdb re-analysed the multiplex PCR reads in MiXCR, keeping a single row per CDR3 protein. The sample has around 250,000 distinct CDR3 sequences, about 17% seen once. Input material: blood. The receptor source for this set is a woman between 18 and 29 years old with Graves' ophthalmopathy. Both conserved end residues are part of each CDR3. A D gene is named only where the DNA matches it firmly. For some rows the clone size is stated as once, few or many, or as a class when expanded; others skip it.

d_call clone_size j_call v_call cdr3_aa cdr3_nt
TRBD1 NA TRBJ2-1 TRBV4-1 CASSQETGAYYNEQFF TGCGCCAGCAGCCAAGAAACAGGGGCGTACTACAATGAGCAGTTCTTC
NA NA TRBJ2-1 TRBV10-2 CASSADDFSYNEQFF TGCGCCAGCAGTGCGGACGATTTCTCCTACAATGAGCAGTTCTTC
TRBD1 many TRBJ1-1 TRBV20-1 CSARGPQGWVAFF TGCAGTGCTAGAGGCCCACAGGGGTGGGTGGCTTTCTTT
TRBD2 NA TRBJ2-7 TRBV28 CASSPYPGTSGGGEQYF TGTGCCAGCAGTCCATACCCGGGGACTAGCGGGGGGGGCGAGCAGTACTTC
TRBD2 many TRBJ2-3 TRBV6-5 CASSYRLTSGITDTQYF TGTGCCAGCAGTTACCGTCTGACTAGCGGGATCACAGATACGCAGTATTTT
NA many TRBJ2-3 TRBV29-1 CSANPGASTDTQYF TGCAGCGCCAATCCAGGAGCTAGCACAGATACGCAGTATTTT
TRBD2 NA TRBJ2-7 TRBV4-2 CASSQETSGGTYEQYF TGTGCCAGCAGCCAAGAAACTAGCGGGGGGACCTACGAGCAGTACTTC
NA many TRBJ2-1 TRBV5-8 CASSARAGEQFF TGTGCCAGCAGCGCGCGGGCGGGTGAGCAGTTCTTC
TRBD1 many TRBJ2-1 TRBV2 CASSEGTEMNEQFF TGTGCCAGCAGTGAGGGGACAGAGATGAATGAGCAGTTCTTC
TRBD2 many TRBJ2-7 TRBV6-1 CASSEGLAGLPPYEQYF TGTGCCAGCAGCGAAGGACTAGCGGGGCTGCCCCCCTACGAGCAGTACTTC
NA NA TRBJ1-1 TRBV11-2 CASLRDRSTEAFF TGTGCCAGCTTAAGGGACCGAAGCACTGAAGCTTTCTTT
NA many TRBJ1-5 TRBV5-1 CASSRGPNQPQHF TGCGCCAGCAGCCGGGGCCCCAATCAGCCCCAGCATTTT
NA many TRBJ1-2 TRBV29-1 CSVLPSGTPGYTF TGCAGCGTTTTACCATCCGGGACACCCGGCTACACCTTC
TRBD1 many TRBJ2-1 TRBV11-2 CASSPEGGSAYNEQFF TGTGCCAGCAGCCCTGAAGGGGGCTCTGCCTACAATGAGCAGTTCTTC
TRBD2 many TRBJ2-1 TRBV27 CASSLRTSGKIGYNEQFF TGTGCCAGCAGTTTGAGGACTAGCGGGAAAATTGGCTACAATGAGCAGTTCTTC
TRBD2 many TRBJ2-7 TRBV28 CASSLELVGTSSYEQYF TGTGCCAGCAGTTTAGAGTTAGTGGGGACTAGCTCCTACGAGCAGTACTTC
TRBD1 many TRBJ1-1 TRBV18 CASSSTGDGITEAFF TGTGCCAGCTCATCAACAGGGGACGGAATCACTGAAGCTTTCTTT
NA many TRBJ2-3 TRBV14 CASSQAGIHTQYF TGTGCCAGCAGCCAAGCCGGGATACATACGCAGTATTTT
TRBD1 NA TRBJ1-6 TRBV19 CASSLYRDRGYGSYNSPLHF TGTGCCAGTAGTCTGTACCGGGACAGGGGATACGGGTCCTATAATTCACCCCTCCACTTT
TRBD1 NA TRBJ1-5 TRBV6-5 CASSYSPTGGSRQPQHF TGTGCCAGCAGCTACTCGCCGACAGGGGGAAGTCGGCAGCCCCAGCATTTT
NA many TRBJ2-1 TRBV7-8 CASSLERLLDSSYNEQFF TGTGCCAGCAGCTTAGAGAGATTACTCGACTCCTCCTACAATGAGCAGTTCTTC
NA many TRBJ1-5 TRBV6-2/TRBV6-3 CASSKGFSGNQPQHF TGTGCCAGCAGCAAAGGGTTCTCAGGCAATCAGCCCCAGCATTTT
NA NA TRBJ1-5 TRBV28 CASSPAGGAHQPQHF TGTGCCAGCAGCCCCGCCGGGGGGGCTCATCAGCCCCAGCATTTT
TRBD1 NA TRBJ1-2 TRBV28 CASSFPGTVNYGYTF TGTGCCAGCAGTTTTCCCGGGACAGTTAACTATGGCTACACCTTC